In its sample, the clone carrying this TCR beta chain was seen a few times. Its antigen is not known. The PCR contained 60 Vbeta and 13 Jbeta primers. The repertoire was sequenced with immunoSEQ multiplex PCR; TCRdb's copy has only in-frame clones and lacks some. The table shows 150,000 to 200,000 clones, with approximately 82% occurring only once. These data are taken from a study of cytomegalovirus exposure and HLA in healthy donors. Regarding the study as a whole: Sequencing depth across donors, presence/absence analyses assumed, was roughly uniform. Some TCR beta chains (about 170 of them) were listed as cytomegalovirus-associated.

CDR1 and CDR2 (germline): MNHEY, SVGAGI. The V gene end was trimmed by 6 bases and the J gene end by 4 bases; junction bases not matched to a gene: 3. This CDR3 contains 15 residues. The chain joins TRBV6-5 to TRBJ2-5, with 15 bases fitting TRBD2. The sample comprised PBMCs. The sequence was collected from a woman aged 30 to 39 in good health and CMV-seronegative. The CDR3 region is CASRGTSGGRETQYF. The DNA of the CDR3 is TGTGCCAGCAGAGGGACTAGCGGGGGGCGAGAGACCCAGTACTTC.